The 4 T cell receptor beta chains listed next were all sequenced from one sample in a study of T cell changes during pregnancy in multiple sclerosis. Using immunoSEQ multiplex PCR, the repertoire was profiled, and TCRdb retains in-frame clones only, with some absent. Among around 100,000 clones, approximately 90% were seen once, and the ten largest hold around 0.78%. Specimen: peripheral blood, collected in the second trimester of pregnancy. The receptors were gathered from a female donor in good health, enrolled as a control in a pregnancy study.

The chain joins TRBV23-1 to TRBJ2-1; possibly TRBD2 for D (5 bases). TRBV23-1 carries the ORF label, with uncertain function. V lost 4 bases and J lost 7, with 11 bases in between. CDR3 length: 13 amino acids. CDR3 in amino acids: CASSPGERNEQFF. CDR3 sequence (DNA): TGCGCCAGCAGTCCTGGGGAGCGAAATGAGCAGTTCTTC.

Only a few counts were recorded for this clone. The V gene is TRBV25-1, the J gene TRBJ1-1, with 7 bases identical to TRBD1. Germline assignment: CDR1 MGHDK and CDR2 SYGVNS. CDR3 length equals 11 residues. The CDR3 coding sequence is TGTGTCACGTCCAGGGGGACTGAAGCTTTCTTT. Protein sequence: CVTSRGTEAFF.

The rearrangement uses TRBV5-1 and TRBJ2-7; 7 bases are a match to TRBD1. J was trimmed by 3 bases and V by 4 bases; bases with no gene match: 16. The germline V gene encodes CDR1 SGHRS and CDR2 YFSETQ. This CDR3 contains 17 residues. CDR3 sequence reads: CASSAHISRDSLYEQYF. CDR3 in DNA: TGCGCCAGCAGCGCACATATTTCCCGGGACAGCCTCTACGAGCAGTACTTC.

This clone was found once. The gene calls are TRBV27 and TRBJ1-2, with 7 positions matching TRBD1. V lost 2 bases to trimming and J lost 8 bases; unmatched junction nucleotides: 5. The CDR3 has 13 amino acids. CDR1 and CDR2 (germline): MNHEY, SMNVEV (reference sequence). CDR3 amino acids: CASSLRGQMGYTF. The DNA of the CDR3 is TGTGCCAGCAGTTTAAGGGGACAGATGGGCTACACCTTC.